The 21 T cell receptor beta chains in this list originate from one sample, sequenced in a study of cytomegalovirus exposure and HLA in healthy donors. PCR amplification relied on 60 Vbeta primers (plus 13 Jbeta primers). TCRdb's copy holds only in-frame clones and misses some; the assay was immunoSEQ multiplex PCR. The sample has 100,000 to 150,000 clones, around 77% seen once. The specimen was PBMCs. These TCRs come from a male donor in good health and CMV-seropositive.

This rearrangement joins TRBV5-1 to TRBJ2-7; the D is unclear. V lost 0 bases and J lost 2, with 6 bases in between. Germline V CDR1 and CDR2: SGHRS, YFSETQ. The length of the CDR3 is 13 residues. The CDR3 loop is CASSLAVTYEQYF. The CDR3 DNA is TGCGCCAGCAGCTTGGCAGTTACCTACGAGCAGTACTTC.

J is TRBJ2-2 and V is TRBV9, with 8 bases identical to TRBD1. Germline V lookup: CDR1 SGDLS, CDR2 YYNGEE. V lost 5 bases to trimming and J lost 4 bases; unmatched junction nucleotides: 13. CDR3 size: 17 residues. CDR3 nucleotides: TGTGCCAGCAGTACACCAGGGGGCGGGTCGGTCACCGGGGAGCTGTTTTTT. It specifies CASSTPGGGSVTGELFF. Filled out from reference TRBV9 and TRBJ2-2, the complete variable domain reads DSGVTQTPKHLITATGQRVTLRCSPRSGDLSVYWYQQSLDQGLQFLIQYYNGEERAKGNILERFSAQQFPDLHSELNLSSLELGDSALYFCASSTPGGGSVTGELFFGEGSRLTVL.

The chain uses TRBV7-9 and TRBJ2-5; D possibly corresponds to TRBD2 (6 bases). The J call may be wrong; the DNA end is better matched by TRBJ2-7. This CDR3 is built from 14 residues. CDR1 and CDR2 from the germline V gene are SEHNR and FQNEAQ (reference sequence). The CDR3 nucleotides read TGTGCCAGCAGCCCAGGGACTTTCACCTACGAGCAGTACTTC. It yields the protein CASSPGTFTYEQYF.

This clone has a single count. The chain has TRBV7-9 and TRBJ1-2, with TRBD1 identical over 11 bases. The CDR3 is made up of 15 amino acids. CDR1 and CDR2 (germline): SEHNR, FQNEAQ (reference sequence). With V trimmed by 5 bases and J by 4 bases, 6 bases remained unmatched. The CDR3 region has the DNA TGTGCCAGCAGCCCCCGAGGGACAGGGGGCTATGGCTACACCTTC. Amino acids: CASSPRGTGGYGYTF.

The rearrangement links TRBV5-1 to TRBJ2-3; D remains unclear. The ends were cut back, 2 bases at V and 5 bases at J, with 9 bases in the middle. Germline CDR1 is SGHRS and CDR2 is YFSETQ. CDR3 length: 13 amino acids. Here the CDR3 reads CASSFGGEDTQYF. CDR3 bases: TGCGCCAGCAGCTTTGGCGGAGAAGATACGCAGTATTTT.

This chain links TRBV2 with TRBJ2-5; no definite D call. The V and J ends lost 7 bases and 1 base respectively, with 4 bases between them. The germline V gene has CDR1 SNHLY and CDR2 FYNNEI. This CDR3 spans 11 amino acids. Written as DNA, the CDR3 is TGTGCCAGCACCCTCCAAGAGACCCAGTACTTC. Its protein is CASTLQETQYF.

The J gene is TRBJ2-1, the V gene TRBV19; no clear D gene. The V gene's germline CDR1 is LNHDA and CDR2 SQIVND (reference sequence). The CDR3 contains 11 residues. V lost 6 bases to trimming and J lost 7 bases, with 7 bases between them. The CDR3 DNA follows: TGTGCCAGTAGACTCCAAAATGAGCAGTTCTTC. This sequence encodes CASRLQNEQFF. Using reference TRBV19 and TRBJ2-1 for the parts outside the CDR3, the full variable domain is DGGITQSPKYLFRKEGQNVTLSCEQNLNHDAMYWYRQDPGQGLRLIYYSQIVNDFQKGDIAEGYSVSREKKESFPLTVTSAQKNPTAFYLCASRLQNEQFFGPGTRLTVL.

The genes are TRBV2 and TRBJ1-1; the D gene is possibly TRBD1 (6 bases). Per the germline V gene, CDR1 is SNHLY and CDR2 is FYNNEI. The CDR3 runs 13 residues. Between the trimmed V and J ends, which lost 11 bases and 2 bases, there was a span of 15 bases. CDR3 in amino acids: CAAKLQGNTEAFF. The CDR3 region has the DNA TGTGCCGCGAAATTACAGGGAAACACTGAAGCTTTCTTT.

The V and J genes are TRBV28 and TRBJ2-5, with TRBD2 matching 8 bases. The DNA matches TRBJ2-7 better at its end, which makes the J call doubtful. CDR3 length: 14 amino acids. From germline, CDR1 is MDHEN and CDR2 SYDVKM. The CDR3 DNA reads TGTGCCAGCACTACCGGGACTAGGAGCTACGAGCAGTACTTC. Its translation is CASTTGTRSYEQYF.

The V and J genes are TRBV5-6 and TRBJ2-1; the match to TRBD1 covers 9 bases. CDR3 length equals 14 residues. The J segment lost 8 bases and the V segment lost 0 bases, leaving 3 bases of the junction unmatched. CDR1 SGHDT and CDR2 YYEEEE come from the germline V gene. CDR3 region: CASSLAGQGYEQFF. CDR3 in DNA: TGTGCCAGCAGCTTGGCCGGACAGGGGTATGAGCAGTTCTTC.

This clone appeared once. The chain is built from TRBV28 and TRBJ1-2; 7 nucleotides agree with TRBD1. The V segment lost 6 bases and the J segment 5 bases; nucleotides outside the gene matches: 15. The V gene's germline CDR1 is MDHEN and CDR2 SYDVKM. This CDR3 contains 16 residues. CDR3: CASSRRAMPGQYGYTF. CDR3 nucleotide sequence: TGTGCCAGCAGCCGACGCGCGATGCCGGGACAGTATGGCTACACCTTC.

CDR3 protein: CASSPSREYYNEQFF. CDR3 nucleotide sequence: TGCGCCAGCAGCCCGTCAAGGGAGTACTACAATGAGCAGTTCTTC. V and J are TRBV5-1 and TRBJ2-1, with D maybe TRBD2 (5 bases). Trimming shortened V by 4 bases and J by 3 bases, and 14 bases separated the two germline ends. The CDR3 contains 15 residues. The germline V gene encodes CDR1 SGHRS and CDR2 YFSETQ. Supplemented by reference TRBV5-1 and TRBJ2-1, the full variable domain reads KAGVTQTPRYLIKTRGQQVTLSCSPISGHRSVSWYQQTPGQGLQFLFEYFSETQRNKGNFPGRFSGRQFSNSRSEMNVSTLELGDSALYLCASSPSREYYNEQFFGPGTRLTVL.

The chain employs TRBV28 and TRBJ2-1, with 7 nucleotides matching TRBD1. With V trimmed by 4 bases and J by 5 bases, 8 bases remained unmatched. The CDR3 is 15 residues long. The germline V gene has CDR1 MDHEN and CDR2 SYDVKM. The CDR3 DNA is TGTGCCAGCAGTTCACCGGGACAGCGTAACAATGAGCAGTTCTTC. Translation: CASSSPGQRNNEQFF.

The CDR3 sequence: CASSYGTGFTNQPQHF. CDR3 nucleotide sequence: TGTGCCAGCAGTTACGGGACAGGGTTTACCAATCAGCCCCAGCATTTT. The chain is built from TRBV6-6 and TRBJ1-5; TRBD1 matches 9 bases. Germline V gene sequence: CDR1 MNHNY, CDR2 SVGAGI (reference sequence). The CDR3 covers 16 residues. After removal of 2 bases from V and 3 bases from J, the junction contained 5 bases not matched to a gene.

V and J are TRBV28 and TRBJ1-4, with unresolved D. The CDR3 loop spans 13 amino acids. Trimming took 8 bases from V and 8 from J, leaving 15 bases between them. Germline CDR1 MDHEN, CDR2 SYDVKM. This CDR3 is CASGGMGREKLFF. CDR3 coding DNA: TGTGCCAGCGGTGGTATGGGGAGGGAAAAACTGTTTTTT.

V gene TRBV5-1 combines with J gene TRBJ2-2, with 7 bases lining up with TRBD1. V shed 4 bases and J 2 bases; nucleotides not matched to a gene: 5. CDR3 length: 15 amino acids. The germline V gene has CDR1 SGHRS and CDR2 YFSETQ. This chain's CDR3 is CASSPDRPNTGELFF. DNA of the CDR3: TGCGCCAGCAGCCCGGACAGGCCCAACACCGGGGAGCTGTTTTTT.

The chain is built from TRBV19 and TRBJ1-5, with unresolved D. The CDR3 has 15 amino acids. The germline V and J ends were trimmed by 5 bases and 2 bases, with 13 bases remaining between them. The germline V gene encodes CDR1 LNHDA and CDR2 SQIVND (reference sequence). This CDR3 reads CASSGSFTGNQPQHF. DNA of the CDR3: TGTGCCAGTAGTGGAAGTTTCACAGGCAATCAGCCCCAGCATTTT.

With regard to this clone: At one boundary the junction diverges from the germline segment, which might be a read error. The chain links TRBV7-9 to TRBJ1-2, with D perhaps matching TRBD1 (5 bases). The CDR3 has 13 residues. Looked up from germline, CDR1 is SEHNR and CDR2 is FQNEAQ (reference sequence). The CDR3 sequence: CSSSLQDRTGYTF. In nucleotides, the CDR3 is TGTTCCAGCAGCCTCCAAGACAGAACAGGCTACACCTTC.

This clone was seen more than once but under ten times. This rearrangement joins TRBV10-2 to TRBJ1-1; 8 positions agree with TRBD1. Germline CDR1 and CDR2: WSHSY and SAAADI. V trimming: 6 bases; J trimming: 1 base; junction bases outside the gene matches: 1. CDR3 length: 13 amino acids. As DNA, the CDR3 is TGCGCCAGCAGGGACAGGGCGAACACTGAAGCTTTCTTT. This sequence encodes CASRDRANTEAFF.

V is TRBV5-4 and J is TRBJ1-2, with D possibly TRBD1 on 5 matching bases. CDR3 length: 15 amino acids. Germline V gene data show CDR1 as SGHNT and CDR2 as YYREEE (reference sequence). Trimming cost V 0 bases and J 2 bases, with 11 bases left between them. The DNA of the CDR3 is TGTGCCAGCAGCTTGGGTGGGCGGGGGAACTATGGCTACACCTTC. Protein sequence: CASSLGGRGNYGYTF.

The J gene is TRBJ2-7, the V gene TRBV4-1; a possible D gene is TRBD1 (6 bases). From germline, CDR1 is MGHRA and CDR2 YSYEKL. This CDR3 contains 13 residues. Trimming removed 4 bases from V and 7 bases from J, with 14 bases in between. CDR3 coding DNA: TGCGCCAGCAGCCTTGGACAGAAAGGGGAGCAGTACTTC. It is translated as CASSLGQKGEQYF.